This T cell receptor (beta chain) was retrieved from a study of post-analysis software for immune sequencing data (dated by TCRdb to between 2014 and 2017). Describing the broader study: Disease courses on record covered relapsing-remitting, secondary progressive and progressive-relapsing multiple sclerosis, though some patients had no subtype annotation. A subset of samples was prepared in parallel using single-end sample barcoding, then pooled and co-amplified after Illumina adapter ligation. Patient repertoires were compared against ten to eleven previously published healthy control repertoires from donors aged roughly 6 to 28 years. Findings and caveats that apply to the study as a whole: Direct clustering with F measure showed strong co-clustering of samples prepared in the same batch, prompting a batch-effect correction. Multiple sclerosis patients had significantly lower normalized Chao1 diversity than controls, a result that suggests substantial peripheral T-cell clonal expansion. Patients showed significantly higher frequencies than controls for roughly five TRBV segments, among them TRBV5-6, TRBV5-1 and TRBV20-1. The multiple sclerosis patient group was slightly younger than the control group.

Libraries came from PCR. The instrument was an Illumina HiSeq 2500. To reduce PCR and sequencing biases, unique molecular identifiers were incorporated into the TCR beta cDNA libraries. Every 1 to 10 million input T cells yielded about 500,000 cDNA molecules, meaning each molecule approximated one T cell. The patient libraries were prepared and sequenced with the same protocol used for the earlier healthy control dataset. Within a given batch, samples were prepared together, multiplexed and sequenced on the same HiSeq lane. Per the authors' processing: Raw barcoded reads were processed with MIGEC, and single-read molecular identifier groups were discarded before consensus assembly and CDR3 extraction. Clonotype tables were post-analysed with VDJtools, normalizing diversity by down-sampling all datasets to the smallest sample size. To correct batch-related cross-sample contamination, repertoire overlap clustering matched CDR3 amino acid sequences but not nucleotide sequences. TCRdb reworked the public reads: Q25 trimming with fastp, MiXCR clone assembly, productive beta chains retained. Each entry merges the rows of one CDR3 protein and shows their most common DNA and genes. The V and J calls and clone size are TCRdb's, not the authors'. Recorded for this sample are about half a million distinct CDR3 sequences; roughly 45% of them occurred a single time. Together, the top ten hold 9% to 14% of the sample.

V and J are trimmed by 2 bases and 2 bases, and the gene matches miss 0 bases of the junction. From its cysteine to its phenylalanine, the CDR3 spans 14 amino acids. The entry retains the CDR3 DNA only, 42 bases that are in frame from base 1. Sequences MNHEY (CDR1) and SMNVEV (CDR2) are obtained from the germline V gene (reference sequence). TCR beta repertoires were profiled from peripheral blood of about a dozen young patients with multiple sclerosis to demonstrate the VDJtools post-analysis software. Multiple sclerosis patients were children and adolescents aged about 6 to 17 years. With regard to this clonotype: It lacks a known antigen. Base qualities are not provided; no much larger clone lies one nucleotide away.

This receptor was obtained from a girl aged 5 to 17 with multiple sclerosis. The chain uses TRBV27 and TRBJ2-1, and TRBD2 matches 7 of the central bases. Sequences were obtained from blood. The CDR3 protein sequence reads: CASSLGLAYNEQFF. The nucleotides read TGTGCCAGCAGTTTAGGACTAGCCTACAATGAGCAGTTCTTC.